This T cell receptor (beta chain) was recovered during a study of T cell responses to AZD1222 COVID-19 vaccine. As to this clone: What it binds is unknown.

Study-level findings and limits: Targets within unmutated variant regions were reportedly found for nearly half of spike-specific TCRs. Just a handful of people given AZD1222 tested seropositive at baseline. Spike-wide vaccine-associated CD4 TCRs dominated at 160-218 and 743-854. Donors, mostly white British, included more females; clonal diversity was possibly underestimated.

Method: immunoSEQ multiplex PCR; TCRdb's copy keeps in-frame clones and lacks some. The data contain over 100,000 clones, 85% of them singletons. CDR3 length: 15 amino acids. Germline V CDR1 and CDR2: LNHNV, YYDKDF (reference sequence). Trimming removed 1 base from V and 3 bases from J; junction bases left unmatched: 2. The receptor's source is an adult who received the MenACWY meningococcal vaccine as a control. Sequences were derived from peripheral blood, sampled 28 days after the second dose of the MenACWY control vaccine. V usage is TRBV15 and J usage is TRBJ2-7; 11 bases are shared with TRBD2. The chain's CDR3 is CATSRGLAGGYEQYF. CDR3 DNA sequence: TGTGCCACCAGCAGAGGGCTAGCGGGGGGCTACGAGCAGTACTTC.